The clone carrying this T cell receptor (beta chain) has more than one count but fewer than ten. This record comes from a study of shared clonotypes between healthy human individuals. The CDR3 is 14 amino acids. Assay used: immunoSEQ multiplex PCR; TCRdb lists only in-frame clones, some missing. The data contain about 490,000 clones, roughly 85% of them singletons. This clonotype originated in a woman aged 40 to 50 in good health. Some clones in this sample may be carry-over from other donors' samples. The sample comprised PBMCs. The chain recombines TRBV21-1 with TRBJ1-5. TRBV21-1 is given as a pseudogene. The CDR3 here is CASSKGLTNQPQHF. The CDR3 DNA sequence: TGTGCCAGCAGCAAAGGGCTCACTAATCAGCCCCAGCATTTT.